This TCR beta chain derives from a study of monozygotic twins with cystic fibrosis. Generated by immunoSEQ multiplex PCR, the TCRdb table keeps only in-frame clones and is missing some. There are around 17,000 clones in the sample; almost 97% occur only once, and roughly 0.62% lies in the top ten. The CDR3 runs 15 residues. Trimming left V 5 bases short and J 1 base short, with 15 bases between. The germline CDR1 and CDR2 sequences are SEHNR and FQNEAQ (reference sequence). The sequenced material came from blood. The TCR comes from a girl aged 2 to 9 with cystic fibrosis. The chain links TRBV7-9 to TRBJ2-7; maybe TRBD1 (6 bases). CDR3 coding DNA: TGTGCCAGCAGCCCACAGGGCCTAAATTCCTACGAGCAGTACTTC. Encoded protein: CASSPQGLNSYEQYF.